This TCR beta chain was sequenced for a study of cytomegalovirus exposure and HLA in healthy donors. General study points: Investigators reported 150 to 200 TCR beta chains as tied to cytomegalovirus. Sequencing had likely introduced a cluster of highly shared sequence variants as an artifact.

The PCR employed 60 Vbeta primers together with 13 Jbeta primers. Produced via immunoSEQ multiplex PCR; TCRdb's table is partial and in-frame only. The sample includes about 140,000 clones, roughly 79% of them seen just once. To note about this clone: What it binds is not known.

The germline V and J ends were trimmed by 1 base and 2 bases, with 10 bases remaining between them. The CDR3 spans 14 residues. CDR1 and CDR2 (germline): SGHNT, YYREEE (reference sequence). This clonotype was obtained from a man between 25 and 39 years old in good health and CMV-seropositive. The chain carries TRBV5-4 and TRBJ2-7; unclear D gene. The sample comprised PBMCs. The CDR3 is CASSLPGTTYEQYF. DNA of the CDR3: TGTGCCAGCAGCTTGCCAGGAACAACCTACGAGCAGTACTTC.